This paragraph covers one T cell receptor beta chain sequence. The sample is drawn from a study of blood T cell repertoires in COVID-19. This CDR3 region has 12 residues. The germline V gene encodes CDR1 GTSNPN and CDR2 SVGIG (reference sequence). Between the trimmed V and J ends, which lost 5 bases and 3 bases, there was a span of 8 bases. Only in-frame clones appear in the TCRdb table, and some are missing; sequencing was by immunoSEQ multiplex PCR. Among approximately 140,000 clones listed, around 84% were seen once. Material for sequencing was peripheral blood. V and J are TRBV30 and TRBJ1-3; D not resolved. This clonotype was sampled from a man aged 60 to 75 with active or convalescent COVID-19. This chain's CDR3 is CAWEGGGNTIYF. CDR3 nucleotide sequence: TGTGCCTGGGAGGGAGGTGGAAACACCATATATTTT.